What follows are 32 T cell receptor beta chains derived from one specimen sequenced in a study of T cell responses to AZD1222 COVID-19 vaccine. Using immunoSEQ multiplex PCR, the repertoire was profiled, and TCRdb retains in-frame clones only, with some absent. The sample includes roughly 84,000 clones, 80% to 90% seen only once; the top ten take 9% to 13%. Sequencing used peripheral blood, obtained 28 days after the second AZD1222 dose. The receptors stem from an adult who received the AZD1222 COVID-19 vaccine.

CDR3 loop: CASSLSQGQPQHF. The CDR3 nucleotides read TGTGCCAGCAGCTTATCTCAGGGTCAGCCCCAGCATTTT. The chain combines TRBV7-2 with TRBJ1-5; D perhaps matches TRBD1 (5 bases). In germline, CDR1 is SGHTA, CDR2 FQGNSA. The germline V and J ends were trimmed by 2 bases and 6 bases, with 8 bases remaining between them. CDR3 size: 13 residues.

The chain recombines TRBV5-1 with TRBJ2-1; D not certain. CDR1 SGHRS and CDR2 YFSETQ come from the germline V gene. Trimming cost V 0 bases and J 6 bases, with 10 bases left between them. This CDR3 region has 14 residues. The CDR3 here is CASSLAGPSNEQFF. The CDR3 bases are TGCGCCAGCAGCTTGGCCGGCCCTAGCAATGAGCAGTTCTTC.

The chain couples TRBV6-5 to TRBJ2-7; D gene unclear. CDR3 length: 14 amino acids. Trimming removed 6 bases at V and 3 bases at J, with 15 bases between. Germline CDR1 is MNHEY and CDR2 is SVGAGI. CDR3 in amino acids: CASSGSFRSYEQYF. The CDR3 DNA sequence: TGTGCCAGCAGCGGCAGCTTCCGAAGCTACGAGCAGTACTTC.

The genes are TRBV25-1 and TRBJ1-2; 7 positions agree with TRBD1. Germline lookup yields CDR1 MGHDK and CDR2 SYGVNS. Germline trimming cut 1 base from V and 4 bases from J; bases unmatched to any gene: 6. CDR3 length: 15 amino acids. CDR3 bases: TGTGCCAGCAGTGAATCAGGGGGGAGAGGCTATGGCTACACCTTC. Protein: CASSESGGRGYGYTF.

The V and J genes are TRBV29-1 and TRBJ2-3; 7 positions agree with TRBD2. Per the germline V gene, CDR1 is SQVTM and CDR2 is ANQGSEA. J was trimmed by 5 bases and V by 6 bases; bases with no gene match: 8. The length of the CDR3 is 13 residues. This chain's CDR3 is CSVDLGGRDTQYF. DNA for the CDR3: TGCAGCGTCGATTTGGGCGGGAGAGATACGCAGTATTTT.

V is TRBV10-3 and J is TRBJ1-1; D remains unclear. CDR1 is ENHRY, CDR2 SYGVKD, per germline. Trimming removed 4 bases at V and 1 base at J, with 7 bases between. The CDR3 is 13 residues long. CDR3 coding DNA: TGTGCCATCAGTGGTCAGACGAACACTGAAGCTTTCTTT. Its protein is CAISGQTNTEAFF.

This chain links TRBV27 with TRBJ1-3, with D possibly being TRBD1 (5 bases). The CDR3 is 13 residues long. From germline, CDR1 is MNHEY and CDR2 SMNVEV (reference sequence). V was clipped by 8 bases and J by 3 bases, with 11 bases between them. The CDR3 DNA is TGTGCCAGCGGGGTCGGGGGTGGAAACACCATATATTTT. Protein sequence: CASGVGGGNTIYF.

The chain combines TRBV12-5 with TRBJ2-7; D is possibly TRBD2 (6 bases). There are 14 residues in the CDR3. V was cut by 3 bases and J by 5 bases, with 14 bases left in between. From germline, CDR1 is LGHNT and CDR2 FRNRAP. CDR3 sequence: CASGFPGEKDEQYF. The CDR3 nucleotides are TGTGCTAGTGGTTTTCCGGGGGAAAAGGACGAGCAGTACTTC. Supplemented by reference TRBV12-5 and TRBJ2-7, the full variable domain reads DARVTQTPRHKVTEMGQEVTMRCQPILGHNTVFWYRQTMMQGLELLAYFRNRAPLDDSGMPKDRFSAEMPDATLATLKIQPSEPRDSAVYFCASGFPGEKDEQYFGPGTRLTVT.

The chain recombines TRBV6-2 or TRBV6-3 with TRBJ1-5; possibly TRBD1 for D (6 bases). The CDR3 consists of 19 residues. V was clipped by 4 bases and J by 1 base, with 23 bases between them. Germline V lookup: CDR1 MNHEY, CDR2 SVGEGT. The CDR3 loop reads CASSWRAGENFRSNQPQHF. The CDR3 bases are TGTGCCAGCAGTTGGCGTGCAGGGGAAAATTTTAGGAGCAATCAGCCCCAGCATTTT.

The chain employs TRBV7-9 and TRBJ2-4, with 7 bases that match TRBD2. J gave up 3 bases and V 5 bases, and 1 base lay outside the gene matches. The CDR3 sequence is 13 residues long. Germline values: CDR1 SEHNR, CDR2 FQNEAQ (reference sequence). The CDR3 reads CASSPGGKNIQYF. The CDR3 region has the DNA TGTGCCAGCAGCCCGGGGGGCAAAAACATTCAGTACTTC.

The chain couples TRBV20-1 to TRBJ2-1; no clear D gene. V was trimmed by 1 base and J by 5 bases, leaving 3 bases between them. Germline V gives CDR1 DFQATT, CDR2 SNEGSKA (reference sequence). The CDR3 totals 11 residues. This chain's CDR3 is CSARANNEQFF. In nucleotides, the CDR3 is TGCAGTGCTAGAGCGAACAATGAGCAGTTCTTC.

The V and J genes are TRBV2 and TRBJ1-2; 12 positions match TRBD1. The CDR3 consists of 14 residues. With V trimmed by 6 bases and J by 7 bases, 6 bases remained unmatched. CDR1 is SNHLY, CDR2 FYNNEI, per germline. The CDR3 protein is CASRGTGGLGGYTF. In DNA form, the CDR3 reads TGTGCCAGCAGGGGGACAGGGGGCTTGGGTGGCTACACCTTC.

The V gene is TRBV3-1 (or the pseudogene TRBV3-2), the J gene TRBJ2-3; the D gene is possibly TRBD1 (6 bases). The germline V gene has CDR1 LGHDT and CDR2 YNNKEL (reference sequence). The germline V and J ends were trimmed by 1 base and 2 bases, with 10 bases remaining between them. The CDR3 totals 15 residues. The CDR3 here is CASSQGQAYTDTQYF. DNA for the CDR3: TGTGCCAGCAGCCAAGGACAGGCCTACACAGATACGCAGTATTTT.

This rearrangement joins TRBV7-8 to TRBJ2-7; TRBD1 might be the D (5 bases). The CDR3 is made up of 12 amino acids. Between the trimmed V and J ends, which lost 1 base and 12 bases, there was a span of 13 bases. From germline, CDR1 is SGHVS and CDR2 FQNEAQ. DNA of the CDR3: TGTGCCAGCAGCTTAGGAGGACAAGAGAGGTACTTC. It codes for CASSLGGQERYF.

This chain links TRBV19 with TRBJ1-1, with D maybe TRBD1 (6 bases). Trimming cost V 11 bases and J 5 bases, with 15 bases left between them. CDR1 and CDR2 from the germline V gene are LNHDA and SQIVND (reference sequence). This CDR3 contains 12 residues. Here the CDR3 reads CAAQGGWTEAFF. The CDR3 nucleotides are TGTGCCGCACAGGGAGGGTGGACTGAAGCTTTCTTT. Variable domain in full (rest from reference TRBV19 and TRBJ1-1): DGGITQSPKYLFRKEGQNVTLSCEQNLNHDAMYWYRQDPGQGLRLIYYSQIVNDFQKGDIAEGYSVSREKKESFPLTVTSAQKNPTAFYLCAAQGGWTEAFFGQGTRLTVV.

The chain carries TRBV4-2 and TRBJ2-5, with D perhaps TRBD2 (6 bases). CDR3 length: 15 residues. V was shortened by 0 bases and J by 5 bases, with 13 bases between the two germline ends. CDR1 and CDR2 (germline): LGHNA, YNFKEQ. CDR3 sequence: CASSQDLWGDETQYF. Written as DNA, the CDR3 is TGTGCCAGCAGCCAAGATCTTTGGGGGGACGAGACCCAGTACTTC.

This chain links TRBV28 with TRBJ1-2; TRBD1 matches at 10 bases. Germline CDR1 and CDR2: MDHEN and SYDVKM. CDR3 length: 16 amino acids. The junction had 9 bases not matched to a gene; V was cut back by 4 bases and J by 4 bases. The CDR3 loop is CASSSQGQGGGYGYTF. Here the CDR3 DNA reads TGTGCCAGCAGTTCACAAGGACAGGGGGGTGGCTATGGCTACACCTTC.

The chain combines TRBV19 with TRBJ1-5; no firm D call. Looked up from germline, CDR1 is LNHDA and CDR2 is SQIVND (reference sequence). The V end lost 5 bases, the J end lost 4 bases, and 18 bases lay between the germline ends. The CDR3 length is 16 residues. For the CDR3, the DNA is TGTGCCAGTAGTCTCGTAACGATAACAGCAAATCAGCCCCAGCATTTT. Its protein is CASSLVTITANQPQHF.

In the case of this clone: The germline gene is not matched at one end of the junction; a read error may be the cause. This rearrangement joins TRBV12-5 to TRBJ2-5; D is uncertain. Germline V CDR1 and CDR2: LGHNT, FRNRAP. The CDR3 length is 12 residues. DNA for the CDR3: TGTGCTAGTGGTTTGGATCACATTGGGTGTGACTTC. It is translated as CASGLDHIGCDF.

This clone was seen only a few times. The chain combines TRBV6-2 or TRBV6-3 with TRBJ2-2; D gene ambiguous. Trimming pared 0 bases from V and 7 bases from J, leaving 9 bases between. The CDR3 length is 14 residues. CDR1 MNHEY and CDR2 SVGEGT come from the germline V gene. The CDR3 loop is CASSYSKYSGELFF. The CDR3 bases are TGTGCCAGCAGTTACTCGAAATACAGCGGGGAGCTGTTTTTT.

This chain uses TRBV6-5 with TRBJ2-1, with D possibly matching TRBD1 (6 bases). The CDR3 length is 14 residues. The V and J ends lost 6 bases and 8 bases respectively, with 17 bases between them. Germline V lookup: CDR1 MNHEY, CDR2 SVGAGI. CDR3 sequence (DNA): TGTGCCAGCAGACAGGGATTTACGGCTCATGAGCAGTTCTTC. This encodes CASRQGFTAHEQFF.

The table lists this clone with a count of one. V is TRBV5-6 and J is TRBJ1-4; weak D call: TRBD1 (5 bases). The CDR3 has 14 residues. The V gene's germline CDR1 is SGHDT and CDR2 YYEEEE. Trimming took 4 bases from V and 7 from J, leaving 14 bases between them. CDR3: CASSLDWGSEKLFF. CDR3 DNA sequence: TGTGCCAGCAGCCTCGACTGGGGGAGTGAAAAACTGTTTTTT.

The rearrangement joins TRBV29-1 to TRBJ1-1; no definite D call. The germline gives CDR1 SQVTM, CDR2 ANQGSEA. This CDR3 region has 12 residues. V was shortened by 3 bases and J by 1 base, with 6 bases between the two germline ends. The CDR3 DNA is TGCAGCGTTGATTCAGGGAACACTGAAGCTTTCTTT. This encodes CSVDSGNTEAFF.

The CDR3 bases are TGTGCCAGCAGCTTAGGGCCCTGGAGGCAGTACGTC. Translated: CASSLGPWRQYV. The rearrangement joins TRBV5-5 to TRBJ2-7; unclear D gene. CDR3 length: 12 residues. Trimming shortened V by 2 bases and J by 9 bases, and 12 bases separated the two germline ends. The V gene's germline CDR1 is SGHKS and CDR2 YYEKEE (reference sequence).

DNA for the CDR3: TGTGCCAGCAGTTCCGTAATATCCGGGACAGGGTCAATTTACAATGAGCAGTTCTTC. Translated: CASSSVISGTGSIYNEQFF. J is TRBJ2-1 and V is TRBV28; 9 bases are a match to TRBD1. V trimming: 4 bases; J trimming: 4 bases; junction bases outside the gene matches: 17. The CDR3 loop spans 19 amino acids. Germline CDR1 is MDHEN and CDR2 is SYDVKM.

This clone was detected a few times. The V and J genes are TRBV5-1 and TRBJ1-5, with D possibly matching TRBD1 (6 bases). Per germline, CDR1 SGHRS and CDR2 YFSETQ. The CDR3 is made up of 13 amino acids. The ends were cut back, 4 bases at V and 7 bases at J, with 12 bases in the middle. The CDR3 loop is CASSLSGAQPQHF. The DNA of the CDR3 is TGCGCCAGCAGCCTTTCAGGGGCCCAGCCCCAGCATTTT. Filled out from reference TRBV5-1 and TRBJ1-5, the complete variable domain reads KAGVTQTPRYLIKTRGQQVTLSCSPISGHRSVSWYQQTPGQGLQFLFEYFSETQRNKGNFPGRFSGRQFSNSRSEMNVSTLELGDSALYLCASSLSGAQPQHFGDGTRLSIL.

The chain is built from TRBV27 and TRBJ2-2, with 8 bases aligning to TRBD2. This CDR3 is built from 18 residues. The junction had 16 bases not matched to a gene; V was cut back by 2 bases and J by 8 bases. Germline V gives CDR1 MNHEY, CDR2 SMNVEV (reference sequence). CDR3 DNA: TGTGCCAGCAGTTTAACGGGGACTAGAAAGAGGGGAGAAGGGGAGCTGTTTTTT. Amino acid sequence: CASSLTGTRKRGEGELFF.

The V gene is TRBV6-6, the J gene TRBJ2-5, with D maybe TRBD1 (5 bases). Germline lookup yields CDR1 MNHNY and CDR2 SVGAGI (reference sequence). The CDR3 runs 15 residues. Trimming removed 0 bases from V and 4 bases from J, with 12 bases in between. The CDR3 DNA reads as TGTGCCAGCAGTTACTCGATGGGGCGCGGAGAGACCCAGTACTTC. It specifies CASSYSMGRGETQYF.

This clone was seen a handful of times. J is TRBJ1-5 and V is TRBV5-8, with TRBD1 matching 8 bases. In germline, CDR1 is SGHTS, CDR2 YDEGEE. The length of the CDR3 is 14 residues. J was trimmed by 6 bases and V by 6 bases; bases with no gene match: 8. CDR3 nucleotide sequence: TGTGCCAGCACCAGGACAGGGCTTTTTCAGCCCCAGCATTTT. It specifies CASTRTGLFQPQHF.

The chain joins TRBV29-1 to TRBJ2-5; TRBD1 is a possible D gene (6 bases). Germline CDR1 is SQVTM and CDR2 is ANQGSEA. V lost 3 bases, J lost 7 bases, and 15 bases lay in between. CDR3 length equals 13 residues. The CDR3 DNA reads as TGCAGCGTTGATTTCAGGGGAATTGGGACCCAGTACTTC. It codes for CSVDFRGIGTQYF.

This chain links TRBV7-8 with TRBJ1-4; D is undetermined. This CDR3 has 14 amino acids. Deletions cut 5 bases from V and 7 bases from J, with 14 bases between. CDR1 SGHVS and CDR2 FQNEAQ come from the germline V gene. The chain's CDR3 is CASSPRRSSEKLFF. CDR3 coding DNA: TGTGCCAGCAGCCCGAGGAGGTCTTCTGAAAAACTGTTTTTT.

The chain uses TRBV19 and TRBJ2-1; D gene unclear. The germline gives CDR1 LNHDA, CDR2 SQIVND (reference sequence). The CDR3 length is 13 residues. Trimming pared 4 bases from V and 8 bases from J, leaving 12 bases between. DNA for the CDR3: TGTGCCAGTAGTACCGTTAGTGGGCATGAGCAGTTCTTC. Translated: CASSTVSGHEQFF.